A selection of T cell receptor beta chains follows, all from one sample in a study of siplizumab effects on memory and regulatory T cells. TCRdb's table, derived via immunoSEQ multiplex PCR, lists solely in-frame clones and lacks some. The table includes fewer than 130,000 clones, roughly 92% detected once. Input material: CD4+ T cells sorted from blood. The receptors were sampled from a human donor in good health. Each CDR3 is given without its conserved first and last residue.

j_call,v_call,cdr3_aa
TRBJ2-5,TRBV2,ASSEGLAGETQY
TRBJ2-3,TRBV4-2,ASSQEASGGITDTQY
TRBJ2-2,TRBV7-2,ASRSRGTNTGELF
TRBJ1-2,TRBV19,ASRLGTAQGEYYGYT
TRBJ1-4,TRBV7-8,ASIPSLGAGEEKLF
TRBJ1-2,TRBV2,ASGRGGESNYGYT
TRBJ2-1,TRBV5-4,ASSRTGGLGDNEQF
TRBJ2-1,TRBV7-2,ASTTRGGNNEQF
TRBJ2-7,TRBV6-6,ASRDIQGRYEQY
TRBJ2-1,TRBV10-3,AISGSRLAGGNYNEQF
TRBJ1-1,TRBV11-2,ASSPLQANTEAF
TRBJ2-1,TRBV5-4,ASSLEGWAEQF
TRBJ1-1,TRBV7-3,ASSLQGGTEAF
TRBJ1-5,TRBV15,ATSEILPDRLTQPQH
TRBJ1-2,TRBV6-1,ASSEEGYT
TRBJ1-4,TRBV6-4,ASSDTWKDEKLF
TRBJ1-5,TRBV6-6,ASSYGRAVYQPQH
TRBJ2-6,TRBV27,ASSLSGANVLT
TRBJ2-2,TRBV5-1,ASSLVFWATGELF
TRBJ1-1,TRBV10-3,AINPGGPSNTEAF
TRBJ2-7,TRBV9,ASSVAGQGFYEQY
TRBJ1-1,TRBV10-3,AISPTNTEAF
TRBJ1-1,TRBV29-1,SVVQASGTEAF
TRBJ2-5,TRBV5-1,ASSLGAGYQETQY
TRBJ1-1,TRBV11-3,ASSLGQRNTEAF
TRBJ1-5,TRBV19,ASSIDSRNQPQH
TRBJ1-5,TRBV19,ASSIFSNSNQPQH
TRBJ1-1,TRBV18,ASQNSRNTEAF
TRBJ2-1,TRBV2,ASHYGVIPAYNEQF
TRBJ2-5,TRBV6-6,ASSYAAGGHQETQY
TRBJ2-7,TRBV30,AWIDWDTSEQY
TRBJ2-7,TRBV7-9,ASSFGRGPYEQY
TRBJ1-1,TRBV7-3,ASSAITRDRPNTEAF
TRBJ2-7,TRBV19,ASSIKASGSYEQY
TRBJ1-5,TRBV19,ASSQGAGQPQH
TRBJ1-1,TRBV5-1,ASSLVGSTEAF
TRBJ1-5,TRBV5-5,ASSLAWGSNQPQH
TRBJ2-2,TRBV18,ASSRETGELF
TRBJ1-1,TRBV5-1,ASRAVSTAEAF
TRBJ2-7,TRBV2,ASNLAGVGEQY
TRBJ2-3,TRBV6-4,ASSAAWSADTQY
TRBJ2-1,TRBV5-1,ASSQPGRDEQF
TRBJ1-1,TRBV19,ATADRNTEAF
TRBJ2-5,TRBV7-2,ASSSRQHIGTQY
TRBJ2-1,TRBV6-1,ASSVLAGDNEQF
TRBJ2-5,TRBV5-1,ASSPRRPQETQY